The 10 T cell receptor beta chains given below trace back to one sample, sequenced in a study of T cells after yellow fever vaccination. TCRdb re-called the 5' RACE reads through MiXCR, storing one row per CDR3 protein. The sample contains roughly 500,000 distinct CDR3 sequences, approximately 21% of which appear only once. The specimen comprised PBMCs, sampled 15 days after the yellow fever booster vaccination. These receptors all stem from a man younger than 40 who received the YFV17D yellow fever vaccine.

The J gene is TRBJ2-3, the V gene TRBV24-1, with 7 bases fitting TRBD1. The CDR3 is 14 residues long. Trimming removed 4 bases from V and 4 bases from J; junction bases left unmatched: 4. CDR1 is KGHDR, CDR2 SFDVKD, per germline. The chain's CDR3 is CATSEPTGSDTQYF. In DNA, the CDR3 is TGTGCCACCAGTGAACCGACAGGGTCAGATACGCAGTATTTT.

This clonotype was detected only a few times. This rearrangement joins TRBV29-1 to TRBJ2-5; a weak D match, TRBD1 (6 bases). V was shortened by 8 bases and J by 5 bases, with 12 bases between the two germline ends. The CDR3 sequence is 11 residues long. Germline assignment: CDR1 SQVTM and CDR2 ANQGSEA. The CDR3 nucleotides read TGCAGCCAGGGGTGGGGGGAGACCCAGTACTTC. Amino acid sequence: CSQGWGETQYF.

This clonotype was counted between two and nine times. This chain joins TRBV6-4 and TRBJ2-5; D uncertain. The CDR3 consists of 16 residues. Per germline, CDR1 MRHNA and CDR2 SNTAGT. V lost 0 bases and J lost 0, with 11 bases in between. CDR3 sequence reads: CASSDSIRLYQETQYF. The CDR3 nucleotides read TGTGCCAGCAGTGACTCGATTCGGTTGTACCAAGAGACCCAGTACTTC.

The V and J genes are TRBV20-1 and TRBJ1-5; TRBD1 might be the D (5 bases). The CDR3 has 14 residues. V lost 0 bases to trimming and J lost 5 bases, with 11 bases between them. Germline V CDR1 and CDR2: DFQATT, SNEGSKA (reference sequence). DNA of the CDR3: TGCAGTGCTAGAGATTCAGGGTACCATCAGCCCCAGCATTTT. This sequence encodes CSARDSGYHQPQHF.

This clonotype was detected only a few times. DNA for the CDR3: TGTGCCAGCAGTTGGAGACCAGGGGCCTACGAGCAGTACTTC. This encodes CASSWRPGAYEQYF. The genes are TRBV27 and TRBJ2-7; the D gene is possibly TRBD1 (6 bases). Germline CDR1 is MNHEY and CDR2 is SMNVEV (reference sequence). The length of the CDR3 is 14 residues. V dropped 4 bases and J dropped 2 bases, with 12 bases sitting between them.

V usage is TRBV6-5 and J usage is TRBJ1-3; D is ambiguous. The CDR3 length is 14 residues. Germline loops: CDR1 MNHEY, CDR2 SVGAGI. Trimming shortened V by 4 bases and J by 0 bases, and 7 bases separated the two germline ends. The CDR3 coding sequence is TGTGCCAGCAGTTTCCGGGCCTCTGGAAACACCATATATTTT. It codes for CASSFRASGNTIYF.

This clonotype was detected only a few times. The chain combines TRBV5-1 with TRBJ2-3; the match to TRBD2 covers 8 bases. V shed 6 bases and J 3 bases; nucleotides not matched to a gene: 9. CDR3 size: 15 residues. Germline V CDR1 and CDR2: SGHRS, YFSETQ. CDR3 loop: CASTPAAGVTDTQYF. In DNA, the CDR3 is TGCGCCAGCACCCCAGCAGCGGGAGTTACAGATACGCAGTATTTT.

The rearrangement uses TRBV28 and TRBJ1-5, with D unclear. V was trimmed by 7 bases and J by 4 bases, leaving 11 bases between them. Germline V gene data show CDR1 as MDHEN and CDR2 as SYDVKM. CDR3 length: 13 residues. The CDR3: CASTIKLNQPQHF. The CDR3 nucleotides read TGTGCCAGCACCATAAAATTAAATCAGCCCCAGCATTTT.

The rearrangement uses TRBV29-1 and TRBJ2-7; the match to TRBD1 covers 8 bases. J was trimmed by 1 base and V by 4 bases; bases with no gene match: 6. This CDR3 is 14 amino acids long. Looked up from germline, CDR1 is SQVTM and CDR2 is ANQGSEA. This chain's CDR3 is CSVGKDRASYEQYF. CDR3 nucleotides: TGCAGCGTTGGAAAGGACAGGGCGTCCTACGAGCAGTACTTC.

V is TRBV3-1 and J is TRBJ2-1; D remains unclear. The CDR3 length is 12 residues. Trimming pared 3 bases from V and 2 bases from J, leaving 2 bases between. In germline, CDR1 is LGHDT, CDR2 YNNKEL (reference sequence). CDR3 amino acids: CASSHPYNEQFF. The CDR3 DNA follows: TGTGCCAGCAGCCACCCCTACAATGAGCAGTTCTTC.